The 24 T cell receptor beta chains reported below all come from one sample, sequenced in a study of blood T cell repertoires in COVID-19 (dated by TCRdb to about 2020). Library preparation employed the immunoSEQ multiplex PCR assay. TCRdb limited this immuneACCESS table to in-frame rearrangements with V and J called. A share of clones is missing; checked studies link under half to unresolved V genes, and the rest is unexplained. For this sample there are roughly 80,000 clones; about 83% appear just once. The ten largest clones take up 25% to 35% of the sample. Sample: peripheral blood. Source of these receptors: a woman of 80 years or more with acute or convalescent COVID-19.

The chain is built from TRBV7-3 and TRBJ2-1; 12 bases are a match to TRBD2. Looked up from germline, CDR1 is SGHTA and CDR2 is FQGTGA. This CDR3 is built from 17 residues. The ends lost 5 bases at V and 8 bases at J; junction bases unmatched: 13. DNA of the CDR3: TGTGCCAGCAGCCCTTCGCGGACTAGCGGGGAGTTCTATGAGCAGTTCTTC. Translation: CASSPSRTSGEFYEQFF.

This clone was seen more than once but under ten times. V usage is TRBV6-1 and J usage is TRBJ2-7; maybe TRBD2 (6 bases). Germline CDR1 and CDR2: MNHNS and SASEGT. V gave up 1 base and J gave up 5 bases, with 12 bases separating them. There are 14 residues in the CDR3. CDR3 nucleotides: TGTGCCAGCAGTGAAGTTTCCGGGAGCGACGAGCAGTACTTC. Translated: CASSEVSGSDEQYF.

This clone was counted only a few times. The chain is built from TRBV7-9 and TRBJ1-2; 8 bases align to TRBD1. The CDR3 has 14 residues. Germline assignment: CDR1 SEHNR and CDR2 FQNEAQ (reference sequence). The ends lost 5 bases at V and 7 bases at J; junction bases unmatched: 9. The CDR3 here is CASSNPTGVGGYTF. The CDR3 DNA follows: TGTGCCAGCAGCAACCCGACAGGGGTGGGTGGCTACACCTTC. The full variable domain, rest sourced from reference TRBV7-9 and TRBJ1-2, is DTGVSQNPRHKITKRGQNVTFRCDPISEHNRLYWYRQTLGQGPEFLTYFQNEAQLEKSRLLSDRFSAERPKGSFSTLEIQRTEQGDSAMYLCASSNPTGVGGYTFGSGTRLTVV.

This clone was picked up one time. V usage is TRBV28 and J usage is TRBJ2-7, with 7 nucleotides matching TRBD2. Germline V gene lookup returns CDR1 MDHEN and CDR2 SYDVKM. The CDR3 has 14 residues. The V segment lost 5 bases and the J segment 1 base; nucleotides outside the gene matches: 5. This CDR3 reads CASSPGTMSYEQYF. CDR3 coding DNA: TGTGCCAGCAGTCCCGGGACTATGTCCTACGAGCAGTACTTC.

This chain uses TRBV10-3 with TRBJ2-3; 14 bases line up with TRBD2. Losses at the gene ends were 3 bases for V and 5 bases for J; bases not matched to a gene: 4. This CDR3 comprises 16 residues. Germline-derived CDR1 and CDR2 are ENHRY and SYGVKD. CDR3: CAISDRLAGGGDTQYF. CDR3 nucleotides: TGTGCCATCAGTGACAGACTAGCGGGAGGGGGAGATACGCAGTATTTT.

This chain connects TRBV7-2 to TRBJ2-7, with TRBD2 matching 10 bases. The CDR3 runs 16 residues. Germline loops: CDR1 SGHTA, CDR2 FQGNSA. Losses at the gene ends were 1 base for V and 7 bases for J; bases not matched to a gene: 10. The CDR3 loop reads CASSLGNPGLASEQYF. CDR3 in DNA: TGTGCCAGCAGCTTAGGGAACCCGGGACTAGCGAGTGAGCAGTACTTC.

CDR3 amino acids: CASSPGLVSDTQYF. The CDR3 nucleotides are TGTGCCAGCTCACCAGGACTAGTGTCAGATACGCAGTATTTT. The chain employs TRBV18 and TRBJ2-3, with 7 bases lining up with TRBD2. There are 14 residues in the CDR3. V trimming: 2 bases; J trimming: 4 bases; junction bases outside the gene matches: 3. Germline CDR1 is KGHSH and CDR2 is LQKENI.

This clone occurred once. The chain combines TRBV7-8 with TRBJ2-1, with unresolved D. CDR3 length: 14 amino acids. Trimming stripped 2 bases from V and 6 bases from J, with 11 bases between. The germline V gene has CDR1 SGHVS and CDR2 FQNEAQ. The CDR3 sequence: CASSLSIGANEQFF. The CDR3 nucleotides are TGTGCCAGCAGCTTAAGCATCGGAGCCAATGAGCAGTTCTTC.

The chain uses TRBV5-1 and TRBJ1-1, with a possible D match to TRBD1 (5 bases). The V gene's germline CDR1 is SGHRS and CDR2 YFSETQ. Trimming shortened V by 2 bases and J by 4 bases, and 12 bases separated the two germline ends. CDR3 size: 14 residues. The CDR3 region is CASSFQGSGTEAFF. The CDR3 DNA reads TGCGCCAGCAGCTTTCAGGGATCCGGCACTGAAGCTTTCTTT.

The chain combines TRBV5-8 with TRBJ1-1; possibly TRBD1 for D (6 bases). Trimming stripped 5 bases from V and 1 base from J, with 12 bases between. Germline values: CDR1 SGHTS, CDR2 YDEGEE. The CDR3 length is 14 residues. The CDR3 loop reads CASRYRDRNTEAFF. The CDR3 coding sequence is TGTGCCAGCAGGTACAGGGATAGGAACACTGAAGCTTTCTTT.

The chain employs TRBV28 and TRBJ2-5; TRBD1 matches 10 bases. CDR1 and CDR2 (germline): MDHEN, SYDVKM. The CDR3 has 14 residues. V shed 7 bases and J 5 bases; nucleotides not matched to a gene: 7. The CDR3 coding sequence is TGTGCCAGCAAGGGACAGGGGTCTGTGGAGACCCAGTACTTC. Its translation is CASKGQGSVETQYF.

The V and J genes are TRBV28 and TRBJ2-7, with 12 bases lining up with TRBD1. This CDR3 spans 15 amino acids. Germline V lookup: CDR1 MDHEN, CDR2 SYDVKM. Trimming removed 5 bases from V and 4 bases from J; junction bases left unmatched: 6. Here the CDR3 reads CASSTPGQGAYEQYF. Written as DNA, the CDR3 is TGTGCCAGCAGTACCCCGGGACAGGGGGCTTACGAGCAGTACTTC.

The chain links TRBV5-6 to TRBJ2-1, with D unclear. Germline CDR1 SGHDT, CDR2 YYEEEE. The CDR3 is 15 amino acids. Trimming shortened V by 4 bases and J by 0 bases, and 11 bases separated the two germline ends. This CDR3 reads CASSKVLGSYNEQFF. The DNA for the CDR3 is TGTGCCAGCAGCAAGGTCCTAGGCTCCTACAATGAGCAGTTCTTC.

This clone was observed a few times. V usage is TRBV19 and J usage is TRBJ1-1; no firm D call. The CDR3 has 13 residues. Germline V gene lookup returns CDR1 LNHDA and CDR2 SQIVND (reference sequence). The V end lost 1 base, the J end lost 0 bases, and 3 bases lay between the germline ends. CDR3 nucleotide sequence: TGTGCCAGTAGTATAGCCGTGAACACTGAAGCTTTCTTT. It specifies CASSIAVNTEAFF.

The V gene is TRBV20-1, the J gene TRBJ2-7; no reliable D call. This CDR3 region has 11 residues. The V and J ends lost 3 bases and 5 bases respectively, with 8 bases between them. CDR1 is DFQATT, CDR2 SNEGSKA, per germline (reference sequence). CDR3 sequence: CSARENNEQYF. The CDR3 nucleotides read TGCAGTGCTAGGGAGAATAACGAGCAGTACTTC.

The V call is TRBV5-6, the J call TRBJ2-7; TRBD2 matches at 9 bases. Trimming at V came to 0 bases and at J to 7 bases, leaving 2 bases not matched to a gene. The CDR3 totals 13 residues. CDR1 SGHDT and CDR2 YYEEEE come from the germline V gene. CDR3 DNA: TGTGCCAGCAGCTTGGTTGCGGGAGGGGAGCAGTACTTC. This sequence encodes CASSLVAGGEQYF.

The chain links TRBV5-1 to TRBJ2-7; TRBD1 matches 8 bases. The CDR3 totals 15 residues. After removal of 4 bases from V and 6 bases from J, the junction contained 12 bases not matched to a gene. CDR1 and CDR2 (germline): SGHRS, YFSETQ. The CDR3 DNA sequence: TGCGCCAGCAGCCTGGCCCCGGGACAGGTGGGCGAGCAGTACTTC. Encoded protein: CASSLAPGQVGEQYF.

The rearrangement links TRBV25-1 to TRBJ2-7; the D is unclear. Germline V lookup: CDR1 MGHDK, CDR2 SYGVNS. V was trimmed by 4 bases and J by 5 bases, leaving 9 bases between them. The CDR3 has 12 amino acids. The CDR3 reads CASSGYLDEQYF. CDR3 DNA: TGTGCCAGCAGTGGTTACTTGGACGAGCAGTACTTC.

The gene calls are TRBV7-2 and TRBJ2-4, with a weak D call TRBD1 (5 bases). Germline V CDR1 and CDR2: SGHTA, FQGNSA. Trimming pared 5 bases from V and 6 bases from J, leaving 8 bases between. The CDR3 is 12 amino acids. CDR3 bases: TGTGCCAGCAGCGAGCAGGGAAACATTCAGTACTTC. Amino acids: CASSEQGNIQYF.

The chain couples TRBV7-2 to TRBJ1-2, with 9 nucleotides matching TRBD1. Trimming removed 2 bases from V and 8 bases from J; junction bases left unmatched: 12. This CDR3 spans 16 amino acids. The V gene's germline CDR1 is SGHTA and CDR2 FQGNSA. The CDR3 loop reads CASSLHPGTGRNGYTF. DNA for the CDR3: TGTGCCAGCAGCTTACACCCTGGGACAGGGAGGAACGGCTACACCTTC.

This chain joins TRBV4-2 and TRBJ2-7, with 8 bases fitting TRBD1. CDR1 LGHNA and CDR2 YNFKEQ come from the germline V gene. V lost 1 base and J lost 0; bases outside the gene matches: 5. This CDR3 is 16 amino acids long. The CDR3 DNA sequence: TGTGCCAGCAGCCAAGGTTTCGACAGGGGCTCCTACGAGCAGTACTTC. Translated: CASSQGFDRGSYEQYF.

This clone appeared a single time. The chain employs TRBV5-1 and TRBJ1-1, with 8 positions matching TRBD1. The CDR3 extends over 16 amino acids. CDR1 SGHRS and CDR2 YFSETQ come from the germline V gene. Trimming removed 3 bases from V and 5 bases from J; junction bases left unmatched: 12. The CDR3 region has the DNA TGCGCCAGCAGCTCAACCGGGACAGGCCCTGGGACTGAAGCTTTCTTT. Its translation is CASSSTGTGPGTEAFF.

The CDR3 DNA reads as TGTGCCAGCAGCTTACGTCCTAGCGGATCCACAGATACGCAGTATTTT. Protein sequence: CASSLRPSGSTDTQYF. The V gene is TRBV7-2, the J gene TRBJ2-3; TRBD2 aligns across 7 bases. From germline, CDR1 is SGHTA and CDR2 FQGNSA. The CDR3 is made up of 16 amino acids. The V segment lost 2 bases and the J segment 2 bases; nucleotides outside the gene matches: 7.

CDR3 DNA: TGTGCCAGCAGCACCTCAGGGGGCGAGGCCGGGGAGCTGTTTTTT. Its protein is CASSTSGGEAGELFF. This chain connects TRBV5-4 to TRBJ2-2; 8 bases agree with TRBD1. The trim removed 4 bases at V and 6 bases at J, leaving 8 bases unmatched. The CDR3 is made up of 15 amino acids. Germline V gene data show CDR1 as SGHNT and CDR2 as YYREEE (reference sequence).